The 30 T cell receptor beta chains given below trace back to one sample, sequenced in a study of CD8+ T cells in alopecia areata. After isolation, RNA underwent reverse transcription to generate cDNA as the sequencing template. Profiled with immunoSEQ multiplex PCR; TCRdb holds only in-frame clones, not every one. The sample shows about 97,000 clones, approximately 42% of them seen only once. The specimen sequenced was CD4+ T cells sorted from blood. Receptors originate from a human donor with alopecia areata.

The chain is built from TRBV30 and TRBJ2-6; tentatively, D is TRBD2 (5 bases). Germline V gene sequence: CDR1 GTSNPN, CDR2 SVGIG (reference sequence). The CDR3 contains 17 residues. V was shortened by 0 bases and J by 4 bases, with 16 bases between the two germline ends. The CDR3 DNA sequence: TGTGCCTGGAGTGTACGCCGGACTCCGGGAGGGGCCAACGTCCTGACTTTC. Its protein product is CAWSVRRTPGGANVLTF.

The J gene is TRBJ2-1, the V gene TRBV6-5; the D gene is possibly TRBD2 (6 bases). CDR3 length equals 15 residues. CDR1 MNHEY and CDR2 SVGAGI come from the germline V gene. V was shortened by 4 bases and J by 2 bases, with 12 bases between the two germline ends. CDR3 sequence reads: CASSFAAGAYNEQFF. The DNA of the CDR3 is TGTGCCAGCAGTTTTGCAGCGGGCGCCTACAATGAGCAGTTCTTC.

The chain has TRBV29-1 and TRBJ2-7; unclear D gene. CDR1 SQVTM and CDR2 ANQGSEA come from the germline V gene. V lost 4 bases and J 0 bases, leaving 4 bases between the germline ends. CDR3 length: 11 amino acids. CDR3 sequence (DNA): TGCAGCGTTGCAAACTCCTACGAGCAGTACTTC. This translates into CSVANSYEQYF.

This sequence joins TRBV7-9 and TRBJ2-3, with D perhaps TRBD1 (6 bases). The length of the CDR3 is 12 residues. Trimming took 5 bases from V and 9 from J, leaving 12 bases between them. Germline CDR1 and CDR2: SEHNR and FQNEAQ (reference sequence). CDR3 in DNA: TGTGCCAGCAGCCCCAACAGGGCCACGCAGTATTTT. This translates into CASSPNRATQYF. The entire variable domain, with the rest obtained from reference TRBV7-9 and TRBJ2-3, is as follows: DTGVSQNPRHKITKRGQNVTFRCDPISEHNRLYWYRQTLGQGPEFLTYFQNEAQLEKSRLLSDRFSAERPKGSFSTLEIQRTEQGDSAMYLCASSPNRATQYFGPGTRLTVL.

The sample holds a few counts of this clone. This chain links TRBV15 with TRBJ2-3; D is unresolved. This CDR3 is built from 16 residues. Germline loops: CDR1 LNHNV, CDR2 YYDKDF (reference sequence). The V and J ends lost 4 bases and 0 bases respectively, with 14 bases between them. The CDR3 here is CATSTGRSYSTDTQYF. The CDR3 DNA is TGTGCCACCAGCACAGGACGGAGTTACAGCACAGATACGCAGTATTTT.

V is TRBV7-2 and J is TRBJ1-1, with 7 bases lining up with TRBD1. CDR3 length: 13 residues. Germline loops: CDR1 SGHTA, CDR2 FQGNSA. V gave up 5 bases and J gave up 7 bases; unmatched junction bases: 7. The CDR3 protein is CASSHTGTDEAFF. The CDR3 region has the DNA TGTGCCAGCAGCCACACCGGGACAGATGAAGCTTTCTTT.

This clone was recorded a few times. J is TRBJ2-7 and V is TRBV15; a weak D match, TRBD2 (6 bases). Germline V gene data show CDR1 as LNHNV and CDR2 as YYDKDF (reference sequence). This CDR3 is built from 13 residues. V lost 5 bases and J 6 bases, leaving 14 bases between the germline ends. CDR3 coding DNA: TGTGCCACCAGCGGACTAAGGTTCGGCGAGCAGTACTTC. This codes for CATSGLRFGEQYF.

J is TRBJ1-5 and V is TRBV7-9, with D perhaps TRBD1 (5 bases). Germline V CDR1 and CDR2: SEHNR, FQNEAQ (reference sequence). Between the trimmed V and J ends, which lost 1 base and 3 bases, there was a span of 13 bases. The CDR3 spans 16 residues. CDR3 residues: CASSLGPRGDNQPQHF. CDR3 sequence (DNA): TGTGCCAGCAGCTTAGGCCCGCGGGGGGACAATCAGCCCCAGCATTTT.

The rearrangement uses TRBV25-1 and TRBJ1-2, with no clear D. Germline lookup yields CDR1 MGHDK and CDR2 SYGVNS. The CDR3 covers 14 residues. V lost 1 base to trimming and J lost 2 bases, with 8 bases between them. In DNA, the CDR3 is TGTGCCAGCAGTGAATTTGGACGGAACTATGGCTACACCTTC. This translates into CASSEFGRNYGYTF.

V usage is TRBV30 and J usage is TRBJ1-5; D is undetermined. V was pared by 3 bases and J by 0 bases, with 9 bases between. Germline CDR1 reads GTSNPN; CDR2 reads SVGIG (reference sequence). The CDR3 has 14 amino acids. The CDR3 is CAWRTRNSNQPQHF. As DNA, the CDR3 is TGTGCCTGGAGAACACGCAATAGCAATCAGCCCCAGCATTTT.

V and J are TRBV27 and TRBJ2-7; 13 bases are shared with TRBD2. Germline assignment: CDR1 MNHEY and CDR2 SMNVEV (reference sequence). The CDR3 is made up of 16 amino acids. Trimming cost V 4 bases and J 6 bases; bases outside gene matches: 9. The CDR3 DNA follows: TGTGCCAGCAGTTCGGGACTAGCGGGACCACCTCGCGAGCAGTACTTC. Translated, it gives CASSSGLAGPPREQYF.

V usage is TRBV6-5 and J usage is TRBJ2-3; no definite D call. The CDR3 totals 15 residues. V was shortened by 0 bases and J by 1 base, with 8 bases between the two germline ends. Germline CDR1 and CDR2: MNHEY and SVGAGI. DNA for the CDR3: TGTGCCAGCAGTTACTCTTGGAAGGGCACAGATACGCAGTATTTT. Protein product: CASSYSWKGTDTQYF.

The V and J genes are TRBV29-1 and TRBJ2-1, with 7 bases aligning to TRBD2. The CDR3 contains 11 residues. From germline, CDR1 is SQVTM and CDR2 ANQGSEA. The junction had 1 base not matched to a gene; V was cut back by 7 bases and J by 4 bases. The CDR3 is CSGDYYNEQFF. The DNA of the CDR3 is TGCAGCGGGGACTATTACAATGAGCAGTTCTTC.

This rearrangement joins TRBV7-2 to TRBJ2-5; D remains ambiguous. Germline-derived CDR1 and CDR2 are SGHTA and FQGNSA. V was trimmed by 6 bases and J by 1 base, leaving 6 bases between them. This CDR3 comprises 12 residues. CDR3 residues: CASSSLQETQYF. The CDR3 nucleotides read TGTGCCAGCAGTTCACTCCAAGAGACCCAGTACTTC.

The chain employs TRBV5-1 and TRBJ2-7, with D perhaps given as TRBD1 or TRBD2 (5 bases each). The CDR3 extends over 16 amino acids. The germline V gene encodes CDR1 SGHRS and CDR2 YFSETQ. Deletions cut 4 bases from V and 0 bases from J, with 17 bases between. CDR3 region: CASSPLVTGSSYEQYF. CDR3 bases: TGCGCCAGCAGCCCACTAGTAACAGGTTCCTCCTACGAGCAGTACTTC.

This clone was counted a single time. The chain recombines TRBV7-6 with TRBJ1-2; D possibly corresponds to TRBD1 (6 bases). Germline V lookup: CDR1 SGHVS, CDR2 FNYEAQ. CDR3 length: 12 amino acids. V dropped 5 bases and J dropped 7 bases, with 11 bases sitting between them. CDR3 sequence: CASSLGTTGYTF. CDR3 coding DNA: TGTGCCAGCAGCCTCGGGACAACTGGCTACACCTTC.

The genes are TRBV27 and TRBJ2-7, with D possibly TRBD2 on 5 matching bases. The CDR3 consists of 15 residues. The V and J ends lost 5 bases and 2 bases respectively, with 16 bases between them. CDR1 and CDR2 from the germline V gene are MNHEY and SMNVEV (reference sequence). CDR3 amino acids: CASSARSVATYEQYF. The CDR3 bases are TGTGCCAGCAGTGCCCGTAGCGTAGCCACCTACGAGCAGTACTTC.

The V and J genes are TRBV19 and TRBJ2-2; D gene ambiguous. Trimming removed 4 bases from V and 5 bases from J, with 5 bases in between. CDR1 is LNHDA, CDR2 SQIVND, per germline (reference sequence). This CDR3 region has 12 residues. In nucleotides, the CDR3 is TGTGCCAGTAGTACCCGAACCGGGGAGCTGTTTTTT. Translating gives CASSTRTGELFF.

V gene TRBV7-3 combines with J gene TRBJ1-1, with D maybe TRBD1 (5 bases). Germline V lookup: CDR1 SGHTA, CDR2 FQGTGA. The CDR3 runs 13 residues. The V end lost 0 bases, the J end lost 8 bases, and 10 bases lay between the germline ends. CDR3 DNA sequence: TGTGCCAGCAGCTTAACCTGGGGGAAGGAAGCTTTCTTT. Its protein is CASSLTWGKEAFF.

This chain joins TRBV28 and TRBJ1-5; 10 bases are shared with TRBD1. CDR1 is MDHEN, CDR2 SYDVKM, per germline. This CDR3 spans 18 amino acids. Trimming removed 2 bases from V and 3 bases from J; junction bases left unmatched: 10. The chain's CDR3 is CASSLSGTGVLDNQPQHF. CDR3 nucleotides: TGTGCCAGCAGTTTAAGTGGGACAGGGGTCTTAGACAATCAGCCCCAGCATTTT. Drawing the rest from reference TRBV28 and TRBJ1-5, the complete variable domain is DVKVTQSSRYLVKRTGEKVFLECVQDMDHENMFWYRQDPGLGLRLIYFSYDVKMKEKGDIPEGYSVSREKKERFSLILESASTNQTSMYLCASSLSGTGVLDNQPQHFGDGTRLSIL.

There are a few counts of this clone. CDR3 in amino acids: CSVGRQGFPYEQYF. CDR3 DNA: TGCAGCGTTGGGCGGCAGGGGTTCCCCTACGAGCAGTACTTC. The chain employs TRBV29-1 and TRBJ2-7, with D possibly matching TRBD1 (6 bases). Per the germline V gene, CDR1 is SQVTM and CDR2 is ANQGSEA. The V gene lost 4 bases and the J gene lost 2 bases, with 15 bases spanning the gap. This CDR3 has 14 amino acids.

This clone has ten or more counts. The V gene is TRBV19, the J gene TRBJ2-4; D unresolved. This CDR3 is 16 amino acids long. Germline assignment: CDR1 LNHDA and CDR2 SQIVND (reference sequence). The V end lost 5 bases, the J end lost 0 bases, and 14 bases lay between the germline ends. As DNA, the CDR3 is TGTGCCAGTAGTGAAGAATTAGGTCTAGCCAAAAACATTCAGTACTTC. The encoded protein is CASSEELGLAKNIQYF.

The CDR3 sequence: CATSRDQGAQPQHF. The CDR3 DNA reads TGTGCCACCAGCAGAGATCAGGGGGCTCAGCCCCAGCATTTT. This sequence joins TRBV15 and TRBJ1-5; 8 bases are shared with TRBD1. Germline lookup yields CDR1 LNHNV and CDR2 YYDKDF (reference sequence). With V trimmed by 0 bases and J by 6 bases, 1 base remained unmatched. CDR3 length equals 14 residues. Full variable domain (missing parts from reference TRBV15 and TRBJ1-5): DAMVIQNPRYQVTQFGKPVTLSCSQTLNHNVMYWYQQKSSQAPKLLFHYYDKDFNNEADTPDNFQSRRPNTSFCFLDIRSPGLGDTAMYLCATSRDQGAQPQHFGDGTRLSIL.

The chain couples TRBV19 to TRBJ1-1; D not certain. This CDR3 has 13 residues. Trimming left V 3 bases short and J 0 bases short, with 5 bases between. Looked up from germline, CDR1 is LNHDA and CDR2 is SQIVND (reference sequence). Written as DNA, the CDR3 is TGTGCCAGTAGTATTAGCATGAACACTGAAGCTTTCTTT. Translated: CASSISMNTEAFF.

The chain has TRBV28 and TRBJ1-2, with TRBD1 identical over 7 bases. The germline V gene has CDR1 MDHEN and CDR2 SYDVKM. The CDR3 is 15 amino acids. The V segment lost 4 bases and the J segment 2 bases; nucleotides outside the gene matches: 7. This CDR3 is CASSSWTGNNYGYTF. The CDR3 coding sequence is TGTGCCAGCAGTTCATGGACAGGAAACAACTATGGCTACACCTTC.

V is TRBV5-1 and J is TRBJ2-1, with TRBD1 matching over 11 bases. Germline CDR1 is SGHRS and CDR2 is YFSETQ. Trimming at V came to 2 bases and at J to 8 bases, leaving 6 bases not matched to a gene. The CDR3 has 15 amino acids. In DNA form, the CDR3 reads TGCGCCAGCAGCTTACGGACAGGGGGCGCATATGAGCAGTTCTTC. This encodes CASSLRTGGAYEQFF. Filled out from reference TRBV5-1 and TRBJ2-1, the complete variable domain reads KAGVTQTPRYLIKTRGQQVTLSCSPISGHRSVSWYQQTPGQGLQFLFEYFSETQRNKGNFPGRFSGRQFSNSRSEMNVSTLELGDSALYLCASSLRTGGAYEQFFGPGTRLTVL.

The genes are TRBV27 and TRBJ2-3; D not resolved. The CDR3 extends over 14 amino acids. Germline V gene lookup returns CDR1 MNHEY and CDR2 SMNVEV (reference sequence). Between the trimmed V and J ends, which lost 2 bases and 0 bases, there was a span of 6 bases. The CDR3 DNA reads as TGTGCCAGCAGTTTAACACAAAGCACAGATACGCAGTATTTT. This codes for CASSLTQSTDTQYF.

This rearrangement joins TRBV18 to TRBJ2-5, with D tentatively TRBD1 (5 bases). The length of the CDR3 is 15 residues. Deletions cut 5 bases from V and 1 base from J, with 14 bases between. Per germline, CDR1 KGHSH and CDR2 LQKENI. CDR3 DNA: TGTGCCAGCTCAGGGGAATGGACATTCCAAGAGACCCAGTACTTC. As protein: CASSGEWTFQETQYF.

V gene TRBV6-6 combines with J gene TRBJ2-1; D is ambiguous. Germline V gene data show CDR1 as MNHNY and CDR2 as SVGAGI (reference sequence). V was trimmed by 2 bases and J by 5 bases, leaving 4 bases between them. The CDR3 consists of 12 residues. The DNA for the CDR3 is TGTGCCAGCAGTTACGAACACAATGAGCAGTTCTTC. Its protein product is CASSYEHNEQFF.

The table lists this clone with a few counts. This chain connects TRBV7-2 to TRBJ1-1, with 9 bases aligning to TRBD1. Germline V gene data show CDR1 as SGHTA and CDR2 as FQGNSA. This CDR3 is 17 amino acids long. Unmatched junction bases numbered 12, after V lost 0 bases and J lost 7 bases. The CDR3 coding sequence is TGTGCCAGCAGCTTAGCCCGGGACAGGGTTATCGGGGTTGAAGCTTTCTTT. This encodes CASSLARDRVIGVEAFF. Based on the CDR3 plus reference TRBV7-2 and TRBJ1-1, the full variable domain is GAGVSQSPSNKVTEKGKDVELRCDPISGHTALYWYRQSLGQGLEFLIYFQGNSAPDKSGLPSDRFSAERTGGSVSTLTIQRTQQEDSAVYLCASSLARDRVIGVEAFFGQGTRLTVV.